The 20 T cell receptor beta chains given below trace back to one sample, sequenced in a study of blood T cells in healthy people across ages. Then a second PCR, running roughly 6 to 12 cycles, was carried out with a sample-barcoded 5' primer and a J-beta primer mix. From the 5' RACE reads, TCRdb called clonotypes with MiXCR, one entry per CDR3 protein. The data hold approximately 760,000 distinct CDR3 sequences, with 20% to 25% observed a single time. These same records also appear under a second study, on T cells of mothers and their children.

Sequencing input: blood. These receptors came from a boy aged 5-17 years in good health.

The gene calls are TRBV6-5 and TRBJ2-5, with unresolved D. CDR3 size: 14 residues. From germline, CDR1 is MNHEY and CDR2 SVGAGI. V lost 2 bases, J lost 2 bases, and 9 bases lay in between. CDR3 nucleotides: TGTGCCAGCAGTTACAGTGATTTGCAAGAGACCCAGTACTTC. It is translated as CASSYSDLQETQYF.

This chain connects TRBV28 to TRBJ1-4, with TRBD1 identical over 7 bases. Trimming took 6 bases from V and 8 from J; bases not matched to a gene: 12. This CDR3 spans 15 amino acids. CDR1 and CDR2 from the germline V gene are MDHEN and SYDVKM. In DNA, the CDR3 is TGTGCCAGCAGCCGGGGACAGAGGGTTGGAGAAAAACTGTTTTTT. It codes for CASSRGQRVGEKLFF.

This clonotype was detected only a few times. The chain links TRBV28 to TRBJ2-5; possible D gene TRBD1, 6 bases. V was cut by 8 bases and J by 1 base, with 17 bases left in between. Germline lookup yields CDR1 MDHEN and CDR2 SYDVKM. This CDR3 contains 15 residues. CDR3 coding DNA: TGTGCCAGCGGGTCTCTAAGCAGGGGCCAAGAGACCCAGTACTTC. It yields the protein CASGSLSRGQETQYF. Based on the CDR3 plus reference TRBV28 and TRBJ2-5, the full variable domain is DVKVTQSSRYLVKRTGEKVFLECVQDMDHENMFWYRQDPGLGLRLIYFSYDVKMKEKGDIPEGYSVSREKKERFSLILESASTNQTSMYLCASGSLSRGQETQYFGPGTRLLVL.

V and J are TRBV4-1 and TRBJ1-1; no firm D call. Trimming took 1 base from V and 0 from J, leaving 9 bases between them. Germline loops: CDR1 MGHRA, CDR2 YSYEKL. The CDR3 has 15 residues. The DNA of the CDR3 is TGCGCCAGCAGCCAAGTTACGGACCTGAACACTGAAGCTTTCTTT. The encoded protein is CASSQVTDLNTEAFF.

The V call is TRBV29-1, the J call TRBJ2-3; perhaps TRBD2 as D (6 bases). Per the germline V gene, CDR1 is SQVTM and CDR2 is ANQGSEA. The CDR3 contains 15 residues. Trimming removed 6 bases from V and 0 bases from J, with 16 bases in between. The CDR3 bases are TGCAGCGTCCCACCCAGCAGCGGGAGCACAGATACGCAGTATTTT. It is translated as CSVPPSSGSTDTQYF.

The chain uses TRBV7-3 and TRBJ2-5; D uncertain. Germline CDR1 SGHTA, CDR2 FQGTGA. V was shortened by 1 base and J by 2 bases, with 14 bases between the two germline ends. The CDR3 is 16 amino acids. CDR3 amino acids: CASSLMPYRSQETQYF. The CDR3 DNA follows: TGTGCCAGCAGCTTAATGCCTTACAGATCGCAAGAGACCCAGTACTTC.

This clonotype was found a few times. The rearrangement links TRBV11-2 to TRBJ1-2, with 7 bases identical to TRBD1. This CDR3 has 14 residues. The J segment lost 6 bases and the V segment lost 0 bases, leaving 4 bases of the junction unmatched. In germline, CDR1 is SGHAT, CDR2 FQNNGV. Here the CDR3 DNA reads TGTGCCAGCAGCTTAGATCTGCAGGGGGATGGCTACACCTTC. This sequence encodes CASSLDLQGDGYTF.

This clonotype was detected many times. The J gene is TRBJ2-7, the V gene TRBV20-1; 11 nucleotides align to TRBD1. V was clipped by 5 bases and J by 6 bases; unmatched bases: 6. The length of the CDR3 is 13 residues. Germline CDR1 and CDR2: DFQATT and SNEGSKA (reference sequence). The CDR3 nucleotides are TGCAGTGCTTCCGGGACAGGGGGGGGCGAGCAGTACTTC. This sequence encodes CSASGTGGGEQYF.

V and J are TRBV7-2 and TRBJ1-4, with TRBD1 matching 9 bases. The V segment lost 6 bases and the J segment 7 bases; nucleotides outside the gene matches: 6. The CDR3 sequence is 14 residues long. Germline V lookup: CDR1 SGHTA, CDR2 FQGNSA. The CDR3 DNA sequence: TGTGCCAGCAGTTACACAGGGGGCGGTGAAAAACTGTTTTTT. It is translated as CASSYTGGGEKLFF.

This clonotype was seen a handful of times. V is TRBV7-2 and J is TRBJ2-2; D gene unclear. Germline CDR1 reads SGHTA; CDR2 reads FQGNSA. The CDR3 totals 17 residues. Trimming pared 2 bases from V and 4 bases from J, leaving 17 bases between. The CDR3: CASSLTEHYQTTGELFF. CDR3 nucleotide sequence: TGTGCCAGCAGCTTAACGGAGCACTACCAGACCACCGGGGAGCTGTTTTTT.

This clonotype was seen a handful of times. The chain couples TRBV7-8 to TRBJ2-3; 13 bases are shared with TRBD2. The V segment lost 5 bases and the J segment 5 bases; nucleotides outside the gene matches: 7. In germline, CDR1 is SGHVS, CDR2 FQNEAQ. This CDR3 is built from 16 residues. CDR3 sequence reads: CASSTILAGGGDTQYF. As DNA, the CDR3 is TGTGCCAGCAGCACTATACTAGCGGGGGGGGGAGATACGCAGTATTTT.

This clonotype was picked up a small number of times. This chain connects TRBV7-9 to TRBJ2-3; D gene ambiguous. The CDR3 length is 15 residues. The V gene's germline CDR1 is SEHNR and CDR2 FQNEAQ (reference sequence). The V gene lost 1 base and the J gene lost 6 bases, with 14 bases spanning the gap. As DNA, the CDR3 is TGTGCCAGCAGCTTAGAGACCGACGAGACGGATACGCAGTATTTT. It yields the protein CASSLETDETDTQYF. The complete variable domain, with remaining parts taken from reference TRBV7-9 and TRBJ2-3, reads DTGVSQNPRHKITKRGQNVTFRCDPISEHNRLYWYRQTLGQGPEFLTYFQNEAQLEKSRLLSDRFSAERPKGSFSTLEIQRTEQGDSAMYLCASSLETDETDTQYFGPGTRLTVL.

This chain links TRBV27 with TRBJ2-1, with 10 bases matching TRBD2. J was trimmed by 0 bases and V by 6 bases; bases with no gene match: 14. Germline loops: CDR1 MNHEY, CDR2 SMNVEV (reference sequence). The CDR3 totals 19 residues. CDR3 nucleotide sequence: TGTGCCAGCAGCCCAGACCCGGGACTAGCGCAAGACTCCTACAATGAGCAGTTCTTC. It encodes CASSPDPGLAQDSYNEQFF.

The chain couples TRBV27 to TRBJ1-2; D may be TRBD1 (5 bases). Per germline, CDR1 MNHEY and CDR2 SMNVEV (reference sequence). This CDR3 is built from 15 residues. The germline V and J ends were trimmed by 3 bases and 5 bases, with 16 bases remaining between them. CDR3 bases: TGTGCCAGCAGTTTGAAGGGACCCCAGAGGTATGGCTACACCTTC. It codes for CASSLKGPQRYGYTF.

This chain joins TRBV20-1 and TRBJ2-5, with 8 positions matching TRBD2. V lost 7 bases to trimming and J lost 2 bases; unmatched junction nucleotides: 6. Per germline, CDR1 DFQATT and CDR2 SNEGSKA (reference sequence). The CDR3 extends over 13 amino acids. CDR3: CSVGRVPQETQYF. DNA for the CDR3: TGCAGTGTCGGGAGGGTACCTCAAGAGACCCAGTACTTC.

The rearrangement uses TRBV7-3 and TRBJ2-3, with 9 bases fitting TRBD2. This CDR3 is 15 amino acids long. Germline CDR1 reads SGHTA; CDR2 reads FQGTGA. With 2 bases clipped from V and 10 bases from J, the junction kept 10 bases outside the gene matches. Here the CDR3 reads CASSLVAGDSGAQYF. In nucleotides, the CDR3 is TGTGCCAGCAGCTTAGTAGCGGGAGATTCTGGGGCGCAGTATTTT. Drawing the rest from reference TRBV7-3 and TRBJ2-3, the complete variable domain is GAGVSQTPSNKVTEKGKYVELRCDPISGHTALYWYRQSLGQGPEFLIYFQGTGAADDSGLPNDRFFAVRPEGSVSTLKIQRTERGDSAVYLCASSLVAGDSGAQYFGPGTRLTVL.

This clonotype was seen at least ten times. In DNA, the CDR3 is TGTGCCAGCAGCCTGGGGGGGGCTGGAAATCAGCCCCAGCATTTT. Translation: CASSLGGAGNQPQHF. This chain joins TRBV12-3 or TRBV12-4 and TRBJ1-5, with TRBD1 as a possible D gene (6 bases). This CDR3 is 15 amino acids long. V was pared by 6 bases and J by 4 bases, with 16 bases between.

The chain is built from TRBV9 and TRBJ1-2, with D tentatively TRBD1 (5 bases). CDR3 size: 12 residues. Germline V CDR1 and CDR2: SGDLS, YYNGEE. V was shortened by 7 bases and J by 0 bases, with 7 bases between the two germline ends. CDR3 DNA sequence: TGTGCCAGCTTGGGACCTAACTATGGCTACACCTTC. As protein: CASLGPNYGYTF.

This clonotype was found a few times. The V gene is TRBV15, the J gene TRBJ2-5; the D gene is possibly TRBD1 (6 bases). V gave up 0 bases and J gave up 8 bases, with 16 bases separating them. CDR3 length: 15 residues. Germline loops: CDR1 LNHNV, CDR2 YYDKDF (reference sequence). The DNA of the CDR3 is TGTGCCACCAGCAGAGATCTAGGGGGTGCAGTCACCCAGTACTTC. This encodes CATSRDLGGAVTQYF.

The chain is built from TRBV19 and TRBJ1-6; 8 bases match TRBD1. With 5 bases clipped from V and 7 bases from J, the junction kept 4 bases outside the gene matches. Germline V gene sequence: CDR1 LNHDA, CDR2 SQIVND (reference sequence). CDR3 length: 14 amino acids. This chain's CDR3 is CASSSRTGNSPLHF. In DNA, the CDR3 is TGTGCCAGTAGTTCCAGGACAGGGAATTCACCCCTCCACTTT.